The 13 T cell receptor beta chains listed next were all sequenced from one sample in a study of blood T cell repertoires in COVID-19. Sequenced by immunoSEQ multiplex PCR; TCRdb stores in-frame clones only, minus some. Here the sample spans tens of thousands of clones, 80% to 85% being singletons. The sample taken for sequencing was peripheral blood. Receptors were obtained from a woman of 80 years or more with active or convalescent COVID-19.

This clone was seen a single time. The chain uses TRBV9 and TRBJ2-5, with D possibly being TRBD2 (6 bases). The CDR3 is 14 amino acids. From germline, CDR1 is SGDLS and CDR2 YYNGEE. Trimming removed 4 bases at V and 1 base at J, with 11 bases between. CDR3 in amino acids: CASSLTGVQETQYF. CDR3 nucleotides: TGTGCCAGCAGCCTAACGGGGGTCCAAGAGACCCAGTACTTC.

The chain is built from TRBV3-1 (or the pseudogene TRBV3-2) and TRBJ2-3, with D maybe TRBD2 (6 bases). Per germline, CDR1 LGHDT and CDR2 YNNKEL (reference sequence). This CDR3 region has 16 residues. Trimming took off 4 bases at V and 10 bases at J, with 24 bases between the two ends. This CDR3 is CASSPLFHLTGEAQYF. CDR3 DNA sequence: TGTGCCAGCAGCCCCCTATTTCACTTAACGGGAGAAGCGCAGTATTTT.

This clone is medium-sized in the sample. The V gene is TRBV24-1, the J gene TRBJ2-3; 9 nucleotides agree with TRBD1. Germline CDR1 and CDR2: KGHDR and SFDVKD. J gave up 4 bases and V 1 base, and 8 bases lay outside the gene matches. CDR3 length: 17 amino acids. CDR3 in amino acids: CATSDFLQGARADTQYF. The DNA for the CDR3 is TGTGCCACCAGTGATTTCCTACAGGGGGCTAGGGCAGATACGCAGTATTTT.

The chain uses TRBV6-1 and TRBJ2-1; 11 bases fit TRBD1. From germline, CDR1 is MNHNS and CDR2 SASEGT. The CDR3 is 16 residues long. Trimming took 2 bases from V and 6 from J; bases not matched to a gene: 6. CDR3 nucleotides: TGTGCCAGCAGTGAACAGCCGGGACAGGGGGGCAATGAGCAGTTCTTC. Amino acid sequence: CASSEQPGQGGNEQFF.

The V gene is TRBV7-3, the J gene TRBJ2-2, with D possibly TRBD1 on 6 matching bases. Trimming stripped 1 base from V and 7 bases from J, with 10 bases between. Germline CDR1 SGHTA, CDR2 FQGTGA. CDR3 size: 14 residues. CDR3 region: CASSLKARGGELFF. CDR3 in DNA: TGTGCCAGCAGCTTAAAGGCCAGGGGCGGGGAGCTGTTTTTT.

This clone has only one observation. The gene calls are TRBV7-9 and TRBJ2-3, with unresolved D. The CDR3 loop spans 15 amino acids. Germline CDR1 SEHNR, CDR2 FQNEAQ (reference sequence). V was trimmed by 4 bases and J by 2 bases, leaving 13 bases between them. For the CDR3, the DNA is TGTGCCAGCAGCTCACGGAGATTAACCACAGATACGCAGTATTTT. Encoded protein: CASSSRRLTTDTQYF.

The V call is TRBV6-5, the J call TRBJ1-1; D might be TRBD1 (5 bases). The CDR3 loop spans 15 amino acids. Per the germline V gene, CDR1 is MNHEY and CDR2 is SVGAGI. Deletions cut 5 bases from V and 0 bases from J, with 13 bases between. CDR3 in DNA: TGTGCCAGCAGTCTCGGGGGGGGACTGAACACTGAAGCTTTCTTT. Its protein product is CASSLGGGLNTEAFF.

As for this clone: Other DNA sequences in this sample translate to the same CDR3. J is TRBJ1-5 and V is TRBV30; 7 bases line up with TRBD1. J gave up 2 bases and V 5 bases, and 3 bases lay outside the gene matches. The CDR3 loop spans 13 amino acids. Germline CDR1 reads GTSNPN; CDR2 reads SVGIG (reference sequence). The CDR3 bases are TGTGCCTGGTCCGGGACAGGCAATCAGCCCCAGCATTTT. Its translation: CAWSGTGNQPQHF.

The CDR3 is CASSQQGASTEAFF. CDR3 sequence (DNA): TGTGCCAGCAGCCAACAGGGGGCAAGCACTGAAGCTTTCTTT. The chain is built from TRBV3-1 (or the pseudogene TRBV3-2) and TRBJ1-1; 8 bases are shared with TRBD1. The V gene's germline CDR1 is LGHDT and CDR2 YNNKEL (reference sequence). The CDR3 sequence is 14 residues long. J lost 4 bases, V lost 2 bases, and 3 bases had no gene match.

The chain joins TRBV6-2 or TRBV6-3 to TRBJ2-1; 10 bases are a match to TRBD1. This CDR3 spans 14 amino acids. The germline gives CDR1 MNHEY, CDR2 SVGEGT. V was clipped by 5 bases and J by 8 bases; unmatched bases: 6. The CDR3 DNA is TGTGCCAGCAGTGCCAGGACAGGGGGGGATGAGCAGTTCTTC. It encodes CASSARTGGDEQFF.

The chain recombines TRBV6-5 with TRBJ2-1; 10 bases are a match to TRBD2. This CDR3 is 15 amino acids long. CDR1 and CDR2 (germline): MNHEY, SVGAGI. V lost 4 bases to trimming and J lost 8 bases; unmatched junction nucleotides: 8. The CDR3 bases are TGTGCCAGCAGTTCAAAAGCGGGAGGGCCCTATGAGCAGTTCTTC. Translation gives CASSSKAGGPYEQFF.

The rearrangement uses TRBV6-4 and TRBJ1-5; no reliable D call. The V and J ends lost 11 bases and 0 bases respectively, with 14 bases between them. CDR1 MRHNA and CDR2 SNTAGT come from the germline V gene. The CDR3 loop spans 14 amino acids. The CDR3 DNA follows: TGTGCCTGTCAGGCGGGTGCTAGCAATCAGCCCCAGCATTTT. Protein: CACQAGASNQPQHF.

This chain joins TRBV29-1 and TRBJ2-3; TRBD1 is a possible D gene (6 bases). The CDR3 length is 14 residues. Per germline, CDR1 SQVTM and CDR2 ANQGSEA. V dropped 7 bases and J dropped 1 base, with 15 bases sitting between them. The CDR3 DNA follows: TGCAGCGCCACCCTTTGGGGGCGCACAGATACGCAGTATTTT. Amino acids: CSATLWGRTDTQYF.